A selection of T cell receptor beta chains follows, all from one sample in a study of neurological immune-mediated disorders. TCRdb recomputed calls from the 5' RACE reads with MiXCR, one row per CDR3 protein. The sample includes some 89,000 distinct CDR3 sequences, 4.3% of them seen just once. The sequencing input was PBMCs. Receptors originate from a woman aged 55-69 years with multiple sclerosis. Both conserved end residues are part of each CDR3. A D gene is named only where the DNA matches it firmly. The listing skips clone size in some rows; elsewhere it reads once, few, many or a size class.

abundance	len	v_gene	j_gene	d_gene	CDR3nt	CDR3aa
many	15	TRBV15	TRBJ2-7	.	TGTGCCACCAGCAGAGATAGGGGGACCCCCTACGAGCAGTACTTC	CATSRDRGTPYEQYF
many	14	TRBV5-1	TRBJ2-6	.	TGCGCCAGCAGCCGGACCTCTGGGGCCAACGTCCTGACTTTC	CASSRTSGANVLTF
many	16	TRBV7-9	TRBJ2-7	TRBD1	TGTGCCAGCAGCTTAGGACGTCAGGGGGTGTCCTACGAGCAGTACTTC	CASSLGRQGVSYEQYF
many	14	TRBV4-1	TRBJ1-4	.	TGCGCCAGCAGCCAAGGTCCCAGGGACGAAAAACTGTTTTTT	CASSQGPRDEKLFF
once	15	TRBV12-2	TRBJ2-5	.	TGTGCAAGTCGCTTAGTACTAGCGACACAAGAGACCCAGTACTTC	CASRLVLATQETQYF
many	16	TRBV7-6	TRBJ1-2	TRBD1	TGTGCCAGCAGCACCGACGGCAAGGGACAGAACTATGGCTACACCTTC	CASSTDGKGQNYGYTF
many	15	TRBV7-2	TRBJ2-1	.	TGTGCCAGCAGCTTAGCGCGGGGATCCTACAATGAGCAGTTCTTC	CASSLARGSYNEQFF
many	14	TRBV5-1	TRBJ1-5	TRBD1	TGCGCCAGCAGCTTCGGACAGGGCAATCAGCCCCAGCATTTT	CASSFGQGNQPQHF
many	16	TRBV14	TRBJ2-5	TRBD2	TGTGCCAGCAGCCAAGCCCTAGCGGGGGGCCAAGAGACCCAGTACTTC	CASSQALAGGQETQYF
many	13	TRBV6-5	TRBJ2-1	.	TGTGCCAGCAGCCTCGCGGGGTACGATGAGCAGTTCTTC	CASSLAGYDEQFF
many	12	TRBV29-1	TRBJ2-7	.	TGCAGCGTTGCCGAAGGGGGATACGAGCAGTACTTC	CSVAEGGYEQYF
many	17	TRBV9	TRBJ2-1	TRBD2	TGTGCCAGCAGCGTAACCCCTACTAGCGGGGGGGCACATGAGCAGTTCTTC	CASSVTPTSGGAHEQFF
many	12	TRBV7-9	TRBJ2-7	.	TGTGCCAGCAGCTTAGACCTCTACGAGCAGTACTTC	CASSLDLYEQYF
many	14	TRBV7-2	TRBJ2-5	TRBD2	TGTGCCAGCAGCTTGGGGGGGGGCCAAGAGACCCAGTACTTC	CASSLGGGQETQYF
few	17	TRBV7-6	TRBJ2-1	TRBD1	TGTGCCAGCAGCTTAGATTGGGACAGGGGGGTAGAGGATGAGCAGTTCTTC	CASSLDWDRGVEDEQFF
many	14	TRBV5-1	TRBJ1-1	TRBD1	TGCGCCAGCAGCTTGGATAACAGGGGCACTGAAGCTTTCTTT	CASSLDNRGTEAFF
many	12	TRBV12-3/TRBV12-4	TRBJ1-2	TRBD1	TGTGCCAGCAGTGTCGACAGGGCTGGCTACACCTTC	CASSVDRAGYTF
many	14	TRBV20-1	TRBJ1-6	.	TGCAGTGCTAGATTACCGGACGTAATGGCACCCCTCCACTTT	CSARLPDVMAPLHF
few	14	TRBV18	TRBJ2-7	TRBD1	TGTGCCAGCTGGGGACAGGGGGCCTTTGCAGAGCAGTACTTC	CASWGQGAFAEQYF
many	12	TRBV12-3/TRBV12-4	TRBJ1-2	.	TGTGCCAGCAGTCCTCGCGGGGATGGCTACACCTTC	CASSPRGDGYTF
many	13	TRBV7-6	TRBJ1-5	.	TGTGCCAGCAGCTTAGTGAACAATCAGCCCCAGCATTTT	CASSLVNNQPQHF
.	13	TRBV6-5	TRBJ1-2	.	TGTGCCAGCAGTTACCGTAACTCTCCAAGAGAGACCTTC	CASSYRNSPRETF
many	14	TRBV7-6	TRBJ2-7	TRBD2	TGTGCCAGCAGCTTAACCGCAGGGAGGGGCGAGCAGTACTTC	CASSLTAGRGEQYF
many	16	TRBV5-1	TRBJ2-7	.	TGCGCCAGCAGCTTGGGACACCGGGACATGTCCTACGAGCAGTACTTC	CASSLGHRDMSYEQYF
many	14	TRBV9	TRBJ2-7	.	TGTGCCAGCAGCGGGGAGGGGACAGTATACGAGCAGTACTTC	CASSGEGTVYEQYF
many	14	TRBV15	TRBJ2-7	.	TGTGCCACCAGCAGAGATCGAGGGCAAGGCGAGCAGTACTTC	CATSRDRGQGEQYF
many	14	TRBV7-9	TRBJ2-1	.	TGTGCCAGCAGCTTAATCGGGCGGCCAGATGAGCAGTTCTTC	CASSLIGRPDEQFF
many	11	TRBV20-1	TRBJ2-7	TRBD1	TGCAGTGCCGGGGACAGGTACGAGCAGTACTTC	CSAGDRYEQYF
many	14	TRBV4-1	TRBJ1-1	.	TGCGCCAGCAGCGGTGAACAGGGTTACACTGAAGCTTTCTTT	CASSGEQGYTEAFF
many	14	TRBV4-2	TRBJ2-7	.	TGTGCCAGCAGCCAAGCAGGCAGGGGTTACGAGCAGTACTTC	CASSQAGRGYEQYF
many	16	TRBV5-1	TRBJ2-7	TRBD1	TGCGCCAGCAGCTTGGATCTCGGGACAGGGTATGGCGAGCAGTACTTC	CASSLDLGTGYGEQYF
many	14	TRBV6-5	TRBJ1-5	.	TGTGCCAGCAGGGGTACAGGAAGCAATCAGCCCCAGCATTTT	CASRGTGSNQPQHF
many	15	TRBV7-8	TRBJ1-5	.	TGTGCCAGCAGCTCGGACGGACTTAGCAATCAGCCCCAGCATTTT	CASSSDGLSNQPQHF
many	14	TRBV20-1	TRBJ2-1	.	TGCAGTGCTAGTCGTCTGAGCTCCTACAATGAGCAGTTCTTC	CSASRLSSYNEQFF
many	14	TRBV5-1	TRBJ1-4	.	TGCGCCAGCAGCTTGGATACGGTGAATGAAAAACTGTTTTTT	CASSLDTVNEKLFF
many	15	TRBV29-1	TRBJ2-3	TRBD1	TGCAGCGCTCAAACCACAGGGGTAGTGGCAGATACGCAGTATTTT	CSAQTTGVVADTQYF
many	16	TRBV7-9	TRBJ1-5	TRBD1	TGTGCCAGCAGCTTAGGGGCAGGGGGTAGCAATCAGCCCCAGCATTTT	CASSLGAGGSNQPQHF
many	15	TRBV6-5	TRBJ1-5	.	TGTGCCAGCAGTTACTCGAACCGGGGCAATCAGCCCCAGCATTTT	CASSYSNRGNQPQHF
many	13	TRBV20-1	TRBJ2-3	.	TGCAGTGCTAGAGCCCCATCGGCGGCTACGCAGTATTTT	CSARAPSAATQYF
many	14	TRBV19	TRBJ2-1	TRBD2	TGTGCCAGTAGTGTAAGCGGGGCCTACAATGAGCAGTTCTTC	CASSVSGAYNEQFF
many	15	TRBV9	TRBJ2-1	.	TGTGCCAGCAGCGTAGTAGGGGGGGATTACAATGAGCAGTTCTTC	CASSVVGGDYNEQFF
many	14	TRBV5-1	TRBJ2-7	TRBD2	TGCGCCAGCAGCCCGGGACTAGCAGGTTACGAGCAGTACTTC	CASSPGLAGYEQYF
many	16	TRBV9	TRBJ2-2	.	TGTGCCAGCAGCGTAGCTTCCGGACTAATCACCGGGGAGCTGTTTTTT	CASSVASGLITGELFF
many	12	TRBV29-1	TRBJ2-7	.	TGCAGCGTTTCCGGGCCCTCTCACGAGCAGTACTTC	CSVSGPSHEQYF
many	16	TRBV7-9	TRBJ2-6	.	TGTGCCAGCAGCTTAGATCCGGGGAGGGGGGCCAACGTCCTGACTTTC	CASSLDPGRGANVLTF
many	15	TRBV3-1	TRBJ1-2	TRBD1	TGTGCCAGCAGCCCCCCGGGACAGGGGGCTGGCGGCTACACCTTC	CASSPPGQGAGGYTF
many	16	TRBV29-1	TRBJ2-1	TRBD1	TGCAGCGTTGAAGATTGGGGACAGGGAGGGAGGAATGAGCAGTTCTTC	CSVEDWGQGGRNEQFF